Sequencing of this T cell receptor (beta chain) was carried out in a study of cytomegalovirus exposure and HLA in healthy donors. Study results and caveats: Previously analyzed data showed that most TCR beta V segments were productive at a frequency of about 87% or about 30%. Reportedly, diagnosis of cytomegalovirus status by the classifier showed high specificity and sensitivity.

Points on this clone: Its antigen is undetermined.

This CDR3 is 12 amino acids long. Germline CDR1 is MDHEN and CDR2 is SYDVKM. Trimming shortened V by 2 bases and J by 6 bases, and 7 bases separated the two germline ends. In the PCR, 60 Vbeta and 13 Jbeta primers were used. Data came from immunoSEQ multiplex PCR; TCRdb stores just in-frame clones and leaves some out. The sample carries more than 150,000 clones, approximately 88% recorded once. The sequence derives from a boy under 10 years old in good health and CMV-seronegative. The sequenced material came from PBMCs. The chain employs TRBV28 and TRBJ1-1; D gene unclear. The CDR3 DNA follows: TGTGCCAGCAGTTTAACGGGAGCTGAAGCTTTCTTT. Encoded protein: CASSLTGAEAFF.